The subject of this entry is one T cell receptor beta chain. What it binds is unknown. The sample comes from a study of shared clonotypes between healthy human individuals. Study information: Donor composition was a couple of women and a few men, aged 18 to 49. Study results and limitations: A few donors showed sharing of approximately 5% of naive CD4 clonotypes.

With 2 bases removed from V and 5 bases from J, the gap between germline ends came to 18 bases. There are 16 residues in the CDR3. Germline CDR1 is LNHNV and CDR2 is YYDKDF (reference sequence). Sequencing was performed with immunoSEQ multiplex PCR; in TCRdb, only in-frame clones are kept and a portion is missing. The table records roughly 2,000,000 clones, around 93% of them present only once. Terminally differentiated effector memory CD45RA+ cells were excluded by CCR7 positive selection of CD45RO-negative cells. The sample consisted of naive CD8+ T cells from PBMCs. V is TRBV15 and J is TRBJ2-5; D might be TRBD1 or TRBD2, each matching 5 bases. The sequence came from a young man in good health. Some clones in this sample may be carry-over from other donors' samples. CDR3 sequence: CATSRTRGGPRETQYF. The CDR3, as DNA: TGTGCCACCAGCAGAACGAGGGGTGGGCCGCGGGAGACCCAGTACTTC.